This T cell receptor (beta chain) was recorded in a study of shared clonotypes between healthy human individuals. The germline V gene encodes CDR1 SGHDT and CDR2 YYEEEE. V was clipped by 1 base and J by 8 bases, with 18 bases between them. The CDR3 covers 15 residues. Genomic DNA of every subset was divided equally among multiple immunoSEQ plates. An approximately 200 ng quantity of DNA, 30,000 to 35,000 T cell genomes, went into the sorted-subset replicate PCRs. Some clones are missing from TCRdb's copy, which holds only in-frame ones; the method was immunoSEQ multiplex PCR. Of about 1 million clones listed, about 77% were seen once; the top ten hold over 1.3%.

The sequence derives from a man younger than 35 in good health. The rearrangement links TRBV5-6 to TRBJ1-2; TRBD1 might be the D (6 bases). The sequencing input was memory CD4+ T cells sorted from blood. Sample subset: CD45RA-negative fraction. CDR3 sequence: CASSLRTGTSGGYTF. As DNA, the CDR3 is TGTGCCAGCAGCTTGCGTACAGGGACATCCGGCGGCTACACCTTC.